This TCR beta chain originates from a study of blood T cell repertoires in COVID-19. In the study overall: Acute and convalescent COVID-19 specimens originated in the United States, Italy and Spain. In each case, the material was cDNA or gDNA derived from T cells, B-cell-depleted T cells, or PBMCs.

The CDR3 is 14 residues long. Germline V lookup: CDR1 KGHSH, CDR2 LQKENI. Deletions cut 6 bases from V and 2 bases from J, with 11 bases between. Methods used by the authors: Scientists estimated how many nucleated cells there were by amplifying reference gene primers. TCRdb's table, derived via immunoSEQ multiplex PCR, lists solely in-frame clones and lacks some. The V and J calls and clone size were taken over from that table, and D and trimming were inferred from the DNA. This table holds 100,000 or so clones, 82% found once. The rearrangement joins TRBV18 to TRBJ1-5, with D possibly TRBD1 on 5 matching bases. Sequencing was carried out using peripheral blood. This sequence was found in a man in his 70s with active or convalescent COVID-19. The CDR3: CASSQAGGNQPQHF. The CDR3 DNA sequence: TGTGCCAGCTCCCAGGCGGGGGGCAATCAGCCCCAGCATTTT.